The rows below give T cell receptor beta chains drawn from one sample of a study of cytomegalovirus exposure and HLA in healthy donors. Method: immunoSEQ multiplex PCR; TCRdb's copy keeps in-frame clones and lacks some. The table records about 160,000 clones, less than 85% of them present only once. Material for sequencing was PBMCs. The origin of the receptors is a man aged 55 to 70 in good health and CMV-seronegative. The CDR3 runs from the conserved cysteine through the conserved F or W. D genes are given only for firm matches. Size values are once, few and many counts, or a class for expanded clones, and some rows have none.

CASKRDISGNTIYF,TGTGCCAGCAAGCGGGACATCTCTGGAAACACCATATATTTT,TRBV6-1,.,TRBJ1-3,.
CASRTGGAGNQPQHF,TGTGCCAGCAGGACAGGGGGCGCGGGAAATCAGCCCCAGCATTTT,TRBV6-1,.,TRBJ1-5,TRBD1
CASTPGLTGELFF,TGTGCCAGCACCCCGGGACTGACCGGGGAGCTGTTTTTT,TRBV7-9,once,TRBJ2-2,.
CASSPRAGDGQPQHF,TGTGCCAGCAGCCCCCGGGCAGGGGATGGCCAGCCCCAGCATTTT,TRBV11-2,once,TRBJ1-5,.
CASSDPGAGDEKLFF,TGCGCCAGCAGCGACCCAGGGGCCGGGGATGAAAAACTGTTTTTT,TRBV5-1,.,TRBJ1-4,.
CASSFGGGDTQYF,TGCGCCAGCAGCTTCGGGGGGGGAGATACGCAGTATTTT,TRBV5-1,.,TRBJ2-3,TRBD2
CASSYGGEDEQFF,TGTGCCAGCAGCTACGGAGGCGAGGATGAGCAGTTCTTC,TRBV7-7,few,TRBJ2-1,.
CASGLGNQPQHF,TGTGCCAGCGGCCTGGGCAATCAGCCCCAGCATTTT,TRBV27,.,TRBJ1-5,.
CASSLAGGATGELFF,TGTGCCAGCAGTTTAGCGGGGGGGGCGACCGGGGAGCTGTTTTTT,TRBV6-5,.,TRBJ2-2,TRBD2
CASSLAAETQYF,TGCGCCAGCAGCTTGGCCGCGGAGACCCAGTACTTC,TRBV5-1,.,TRBJ2-5,.
CASSQGDSSKTQYF,TGTGCCAGCAGCCAGGGGGACAGTTCGAAGACCCAGTACTTC,TRBV7-3,few,TRBJ2-5,TRBD1
CASSPSGNYGYTF,TGTGCCAGCAGTCCCTCGGGGAACTATGGCTACACCTTC,TRBV27,.,TRBJ1-2,.
CASSVVTSSGELFF,TGTGCCAGCAGCGTAGTAACGAGCTCCGGGGAGCTGTTTTTT,TRBV9,.,TRBJ2-2,.
CASIPRTGVGTEAFF,TGTGCCAGCATTCCGAGGACAGGGGTGGGCACTGAAGCTTTCTTT,TRBV6-5,.,TRBJ1-1,TRBD1
CASSTTGGNYGYTF,TGTGCCAGCTCAACAACAGGGGGTAACTATGGCTACACCTTC,TRBV18,.,TRBJ1-2,TRBD1
CASSLDRGATGELFF,TGTGCCAGCAGCCTCGACAGGGGGGCCACCGGGGAGCTGTTTTTT,TRBV21-1,.,TRBJ2-2,.
CASSTTSGGIDTQYF,TGCGCCAGCAGCACGACTAGCGGGGGTATAGATACGCAGTATTTT,TRBV5-1,.,TRBJ2-3,TRBD2
CATRKDRFSYGYTF,TGTGCCACCAGGAAGGACAGATTCAGCTATGGCTACACCTTC,TRBV6-5,.,TRBJ1-2,.
CASSLGQGGDTQYF,TGTGCCAGCAGTTTGGGACAGGGCGGAGATACGCAGTATTTT,TRBV28,.,TRBJ2-3,TRBD1
CASSVAVAGGQETQYF,TGTGCCAGCAGCGTAGCTGTAGCGGGGGGGCAAGAGACCCAGTACTTC,TRBV9,.,TRBJ2-5,TRBD2
CATKFEAGGWETQYF,TGTGCCACCAAATTCGAAGCTGGAGGCTGGGAGACCCAGTACTTC,TRBV19,.,TRBJ2-5,.
CASSRPRDRAYEQYF,TGTGCCAGCAGTCGCCCTCGGGACAGAGCCTACGAGCAGTACTTC,TRBV28,.,TRBJ2-7,TRBD1